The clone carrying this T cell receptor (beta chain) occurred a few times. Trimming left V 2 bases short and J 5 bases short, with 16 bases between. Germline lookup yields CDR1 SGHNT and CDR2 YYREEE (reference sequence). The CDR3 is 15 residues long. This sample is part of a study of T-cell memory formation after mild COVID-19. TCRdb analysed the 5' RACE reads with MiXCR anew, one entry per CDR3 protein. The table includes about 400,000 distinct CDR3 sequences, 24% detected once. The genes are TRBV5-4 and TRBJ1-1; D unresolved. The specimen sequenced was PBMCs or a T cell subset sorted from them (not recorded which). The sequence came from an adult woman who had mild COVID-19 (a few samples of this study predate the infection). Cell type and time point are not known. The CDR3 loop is CASSFASLHGTEAFF. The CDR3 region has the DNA TGTGCCAGCAGCTTTGCCTCCCTACATGGGACTGAAGCTTTCTTT.